Below, 27 T cell receptor beta chains from the same sample are listed, as sequenced in a study of blood T cell repertoires in COVID-19. The data were produced by immunoSEQ multiplex PCR, yet TCRdb's version contains in-frame clones alone and is incomplete. The profile shows some 70,000 clones, approximately 86% of them singletons. The sequenced material came from peripheral blood. These receptors were taken from a man aged 35 to 55 with COVID-19, enrolled during active disease.

The CDR3 reads CASSQQGDTEAFF. The CDR3 DNA is TGTGCCAGCAGCCAACAAGGAGACACTGAAGCTTTCTTT. The chain combines TRBV3-1 (or the pseudogene TRBV3-2) with TRBJ1-1; no definite D call. This CDR3 has 13 amino acids. Per germline, CDR1 LGHDT and CDR2 YNNKEL (reference sequence). V was shortened by 2 bases and J by 3 bases, with 7 bases between the two germline ends.

The chain recombines TRBV6-6 with TRBJ2-5; 7 bases align to TRBD2. There are 14 residues in the CDR3. Trimming at V came to 5 bases and at J to 2 bases, leaving 5 bases not matched to a gene. Germline CDR1 reads MNHNY; CDR2 reads SVGAGI (reference sequence). CDR3 nucleotide sequence: TGTGCCAGCAGTCCTCAGGGAGGGCAAGAGACCCAGTACTTC. Translation: CASSPQGGQETQYF.

This clone is a singleton in its sample. The CDR3: CASSFEGTGGRDTEAFF. CDR3 nucleotides: TGCGCCAGCAGCTTCGAGGGGACAGGGGGCAGGGACACTGAAGCTTTCTTT. The V gene is TRBV5-1, the J gene TRBJ1-1; 12 bases are shared with TRBD1. CDR3 length equals 17 residues. From germline, CDR1 is SGHRS and CDR2 YFSETQ. V gave up 2 bases and J gave up 3 bases; unmatched junction bases: 8. Looking up the rest from reference TRBV5-1 and TRBJ1-1 gives the full variable domain: KAGVTQTPRYLIKTRGQQVTLSCSPISGHRSVSWYQQTPGQGLQFLFEYFSETQRNKGNFPGRFSGRQFSNSRSEMNVSTLELGDSALYLCASSFEGTGGRDTEAFFGQGTRLTVV.

The chain links TRBV3-1 (or the pseudogene TRBV3-2) to TRBJ2-1; TRBD1 aligns across 8 bases. The CDR3 consists of 16 residues. The trim removed 4 bases at V and 3 bases at J, leaving 8 bases unmatched. The V gene's germline CDR1 is LGHDT and CDR2 YNNKEL (reference sequence). In DNA, the CDR3 is TGTGCCAGCAGCCTCTCCGGGACAGGTCTCTACAATGAGCAGTTCTTC. This encodes CASSLSGTGLYNEQFF.

This chain joins TRBV18 and TRBJ2-1; perhaps TRBD2 as D (5 bases). The CDR3 consists of 14 residues. V was shortened by 4 bases and J by 7 bases, with 14 bases between the two germline ends. Per the germline V gene, CDR1 is KGHSH and CDR2 is LQKENI. CDR3 sequence: CASSLSKSGNEQFF. In DNA form, the CDR3 reads TGTGCCAGCTCACTGTCGAAATCGGGGAATGAGCAGTTCTTC.

This clone has just one count. The gene calls are TRBV7-7 and TRBJ2-3; TRBD2 matches at 8 bases. The CDR3 runs to 14 residues. In germline, CDR1 is SSHAT, CDR2 FNYEAQ (reference sequence). After removal of 5 bases from V and 6 bases from J, the junction contained 7 bases not matched to a gene. The CDR3 here is CASSASGGLDTQYF. The CDR3 DNA follows: TGTGCCAGCAGCGCAAGCGGGGGCCTTGATACGCAGTATTTT.

This CDR3 reads CASSPSTGIHEQYF. The CDR3 nucleotides are TGTGCCAGCAGCCCCTCCACAGGGATCCACGAGCAGTACTTC. The chain joins TRBV11-1 to TRBJ2-7; D might be TRBD1 (6 bases). Germline V lookup: CDR1 SGHAT, CDR2 FQDESV (reference sequence). The V end was cut by 5 bases, the J end by 5 bases, with 16 bases between. CDR3 length: 14 residues. Based on the CDR3 plus reference TRBV11-1 and TRBJ2-7, the full variable domain is EAEVAQSPRYKITEKSQAVAFWCDPISGHATLYWYRQILGQGPELLVQFQDESVVDDSQLPKDRFSAERLKGVDSTLKIQPAELGDSAMYLCASSPSTGIHEQYFGPGTRLTVT.

The chain uses TRBV5-4 and TRBJ2-5, with 11 bases identical to TRBD2. J gave up 0 bases and V 4 bases, and 8 bases lay outside the gene matches. The CDR3 has 17 residues. Germline assignment: CDR1 SGHNT and CDR2 YYREEE (reference sequence). The CDR3 is CASSPELAGAYQETQYF. The DNA of the CDR3 is TGTGCCAGCAGCCCCGAACTAGCGGGGGCATACCAAGAGACCCAGTACTTC.

V is TRBV2 and J is TRBJ1-2, with D tentatively TRBD1 (5 bases). Trimming shortened V by 7 bases and J by 1 base, and 13 bases separated the two germline ends. The CDR3 has 14 residues. In germline, CDR1 is SNHLY, CDR2 FYNNEI. The CDR3 region has the DNA TGTGCCAGCACTGCAGGGCTAAATAACTATGGCTACACCTTC. Its translation is CASTAGLNNYGYTF.

V is TRBV15 and J is TRBJ2-3, with 7 bases identical to TRBD1. This CDR3 has 15 amino acids. Germline-derived CDR1 and CDR2 are LNHNV and YYDKDF (reference sequence). Germline trimming cut 3 bases from V and 2 bases from J; bases unmatched to any gene: 5. CDR3 amino acids: CATSSRTGATDTQYF. As DNA, the CDR3 is TGTGCCACCAGCAGCCGGACAGGCGCCACAGATACGCAGTATTTT.

This CDR3 reads CASSENRLESNQPQHF. The CDR3 coding sequence is TGTGCCAGCAGTGAAAACCGCCTGGAGAGCAATCAGCCCCAGCATTTT. This chain uses TRBV2 with TRBJ1-5, with D unclear. Between the trimmed V and J ends, which lost 2 bases and 1 base, there was a span of 12 bases. The CDR3 runs to 16 residues. Germline values: CDR1 SNHLY, CDR2 FYNNEI.

V is TRBV14 and J is TRBJ1-3; TRBD1 matches at 8 bases. Germline V gene lookup returns CDR1 SGHDN and CDR2 FVKESK. The CDR3 is made up of 17 amino acids. After removal of 4 bases from V and 5 bases from J, the junction contained 13 bases not matched to a gene. Written as DNA, the CDR3 is TGTGCCAGCAGCCGACCGACAGGGGCGTCTAAGAGAAACACCATATATTTT. Its protein is CASSRPTGASKRNTIYF. The whole variable domain, filled in from reference TRBV14 and TRBJ1-3, reads EAGVTQFPSHSVIEKGQTVTLRCDPISGHDNLYWYRRVMGKEIKFLLHFVKESKQDESGMPNNRFLAERTGGTYSTLKVQPAELEDSGVYFCASSRPTGASKRNTIYFGEGSWLTVV.

J is TRBJ1-1 and V is TRBV30; 9 nucleotides align to TRBD1. Germline V CDR1 and CDR2: GTSNPN, SVGIG (reference sequence). The CDR3 has 20 residues. Trimming at V came to 2 bases and at J to 6 bases, leaving 25 bases not matched to a gene. CDR3 in amino acids: CAWSPGTGNGLGSPKAEAFF. For the CDR3, the DNA is TGTGCCTGGAGTCCAGGGACAGGGAACGGTTTAGGAAGCCCGAAGGCTGAAGCTTTCTTT.

The chain employs TRBV6-5 and TRBJ1-5; weak D call: TRBD1 (5 bases). The germline V gene encodes CDR1 MNHEY and CDR2 SVGAGI. The length of the CDR3 is 13 residues. V dropped 7 bases and J dropped 7 bases, with 14 bases sitting between them. The CDR3 loop reads CASNLGEGQPQHF. The CDR3 DNA is TGTGCCAGCAACCTAGGGGAAGGGCAGCCCCAGCATTTT.

This chain uses TRBV3-1 (or the pseudogene TRBV3-2) with TRBJ2-5; 7 bases fit TRBD1. This CDR3 is 15 amino acids long. Unmatched junction bases numbered 5, after V lost 2 bases and J lost 2 bases. The V gene's germline CDR1 is LGHDT and CDR2 YNNKEL (reference sequence). CDR3 sequence (DNA): TGTGCCAGCAGCCAAATCCCGGACAGGCAAGAGACCCAGTACTTC. It specifies CASSQIPDRQETQYF.

The rearrangement joins TRBV6-5 to TRBJ1-2; weak D call: TRBD1 (6 bases). V was clipped by 7 bases and J by 7 bases, with 19 bases between them. The CDR3 has 14 residues. Germline V lookup: CDR1 MNHEY, CDR2 SVGAGI. The CDR3 DNA reads as TGTGCCAGCACGCGAGGGGGGGGGCTACGTGGCTACACCTTC. Encoded protein: CASTRGGGLRGYTF.

V gene TRBV6-5 combines with J gene TRBJ2-7; 9 positions agree with TRBD1. Germline CDR1 MNHEY, CDR2 SVGAGI. The CDR3 has 15 amino acids. V trimming: 0 bases; J trimming: 2 bases; junction bases outside the gene matches: 2. CDR3 residues: CASSYSGQGTYEQYF. The CDR3 region has the DNA TGTGCCAGCAGTTACTCGGGACAGGGAACCTACGAGCAGTACTTC.

This chain connects TRBV5-4 to TRBJ2-5; 7 bases map to TRBD1. The CDR3 length is 14 residues. Germline CDR1 SGHNT, CDR2 YYREEE (reference sequence). V lost 1 base to trimming and J lost 2 bases; unmatched junction nucleotides: 2. CDR3: CASSLKTGQETQYF. The CDR3 coding sequence is TGTGCCAGCAGCTTGAAGACAGGGCAAGAGACCCAGTACTTC.

The chain uses TRBV4-2 and TRBJ2-5; 15 nucleotides match TRBD2. Trimming removed 4 bases from V and 2 bases from J; junction bases left unmatched: 8. The CDR3 loop spans 18 amino acids. Germline loops: CDR1 LGHNA, CDR2 YNFKEQ. The CDR3 nucleotides read TGTGCCAGCAGCCTCGGACTAGCGGGGGGGCCGGGACAAGAGACCCAGTACTTC. Its protein is CASSLGLAGGPGQETQYF.

The V call is TRBV6-1, the J call TRBJ1-2; no definite D call. This CDR3 is 13 amino acids long. Trimming removed 3 bases at V and 8 bases at J, with 13 bases between. Per germline, CDR1 MNHNS and CDR2 SASEGT. DNA for the CDR3: TGTGCCAGCAGTGAGGGAGGGTCGAGGGGCTACACCTTC. It is translated as CASSEGGSRGYTF.

This rearrangement joins TRBV10-2 to TRBJ1-6; D gene ambiguous. V was cut by 5 bases and J by 7 bases, with 9 bases left in between. This CDR3 contains 13 residues. Germline-derived CDR1 and CDR2 are WSHSY and SAAADI. The CDR3 reads CASSRGSNSPLHF. The DNA for the CDR3 is TGCGCCAGCAGTAGAGGCAGCAATTCACCCCTCCACTTT.

This clone was seen only a few times. The same CDR3 is also encoded by other DNA sequences in this sample. This chain connects TRBV30 to TRBJ2-3; perhaps TRBD2 as D (5 bases). Germline CDR1 reads GTSNPN; CDR2 reads SVGIG (reference sequence). There are 14 residues in the CDR3. The ends were cut back, 0 bases at V and 2 bases at J, with 9 bases in the middle. The CDR3: CAWSVLGDTDTQYF. CDR3 in DNA: TGTGCCTGGAGTGTATTGGGAGACACAGATACGCAGTATTTT. The full variable domain, rest sourced from reference TRBV30 and TRBJ2-3, is SQTIHQWPATLVQPVGSPLSLECTVEGTSNPNLYWYRQAAGRGLQLLFYSVGIGQISSEVPQNLSASRPQDRQFILSSKKLLLSDSGFYLCAWSVLGDTDTQYFGPGTRLTVL.

This chain links TRBV2 with TRBJ2-5, with D perhaps TRBD2 (5 bases). The CDR3 sequence is 14 residues long. Per germline, CDR1 SNHLY and CDR2 FYNNEI. V lost 7 bases and J 5 bases, leaving 17 bases between the germline ends. In nucleotides, the CDR3 is TGTGCCAGCACCCGAAGGGTAAGCGGCGAGACCCAGTACTTC. It is translated as CASTRRVSGETQYF.

This clone was recorded once. The V gene is TRBV7-2, the J gene TRBJ2-7; 7 nucleotides align to TRBD1. V was clipped by 3 bases and J by 2 bases; unmatched bases: 4. This CDR3 has 14 residues. Germline assignment: CDR1 SGHTA and CDR2 FQGNSA. CDR3 sequence (DNA): TGTGCCAGCAGCTTTAACAGGGGTACCTACGAGCAGTACTTC. Translated, it gives CASSFNRGTYEQYF.

The chain uses TRBV3-1 (or the pseudogene TRBV3-2) and TRBJ2-7, with TRBD1 matching over 7 bases. The length of the CDR3 is 13 residues. V was clipped by 0 bases and J by 6 bases; unmatched bases: 2. CDR1 and CDR2 from the germline V gene are LGHDT and YNNKEL (reference sequence). CDR3 region: CASSQDRTGEQYF. Written as DNA, the CDR3 is TGTGCCAGCAGCCAAGATCGGACAGGCGAGCAGTACTTC.

The CDR3 protein is CASQLYFDQPQHF. The DNA of the CDR3 is TGTGCCAGTCAACTATATTTCGATCAGCCCCAGCATTTT. This chain uses TRBV19 with TRBJ1-5; D unclear. This CDR3 has 13 residues. Germline V CDR1 and CDR2: LNHDA, SQIVND (reference sequence). Trimming cost V 8 bases and J 5 bases, with 13 bases left between them.

V usage is TRBV3-1 (or the pseudogene TRBV3-2) and J usage is TRBJ2-1, with 10 nucleotides matching TRBD2. This CDR3 has 15 residues. Looked up from germline, CDR1 is LGHDT and CDR2 is YNNKEL (reference sequence). After removal of 2 bases from V and 6 bases from J, the junction contained 4 bases not matched to a gene. The CDR3 DNA reads as TGTGCCAGCAGCCAAAATAGCGGGGGGCCCAATGAGCAGTTCTTC. Its protein product is CASSQNSGGPNEQFF.